Shown below are 12 T cell receptor beta chains from a single sample sequenced in a study of vaccination and CD4 T cells after COVID-19. Cultured CD4+ T-cell DNA underwent Oncomine TCR Beta short-read sequencing. One entry per CDR3 protein results from TCRdb running MiXCR on the PCR reads. The top ten clones hold more than 11% of a sample with 11,000 to 15,000 distinct CDR3 sequences, approximately 61% of them seen once. Treatment specified: roughly 11-day PBMC culture with coronavirus spike peptide pools or control peptides (ViraFEST assay). For these receptors, no antigen is known. Sequences were obtained from CD4+ T cells from blood, cultured in vitro. Receptors originate from a human donor who had recovered from COVID-19.

This clonotype was seen a handful of times. This chain joins TRBV7-2 and TRBJ2-5; perhaps D is TRBD1 or TRBD2 (5 bases each). V dropped 5 bases and J dropped 5 bases, with 24 bases sitting between them. Germline V CDR1 and CDR2: SGHTA, FQGNSA. CDR3 length: 17 residues. The CDR3 region is CASSPKTGRAMGETQYF. The DNA of the CDR3 is TGTGCCAGCAGCCCGAAGACGGGGCGGGCAATGGGCGAGACCCAGTACTTC.

This clonotype counts as medium-sized. J is TRBJ2-1 and V is TRBV4-2, with TRBD2 matching over 9 bases. The V and J ends lost 4 bases and 5 bases, in that order; junction bases with no gene match: 6. CDR1 and CDR2 from the germline V gene are LGHNA and YNFKEQ. The CDR3 contains 15 residues. The CDR3 is CASSLRLAADNEQFF. Written as DNA, the CDR3 is TGTGCCAGCAGCCTACGACTAGCGGCCGACAATGAGCAGTTCTTC.

The CDR3 region has the DNA TGTGCCAGCAGCGCCGGGGGATCAACAGGCCGGGAGCTGTTTTTT. This codes for CASSAGGSTGRELFF. The J gene is TRBJ2-2, the V gene TRBV6-1, with a possible D match to TRBD2 (6 bases). CDR3 length equals 15 residues. V gave up 6 bases and J gave up 9 bases, with 20 bases separating them. The germline V gene encodes CDR1 MNHNS and CDR2 SASEGT.

The genes are TRBV7-3 and TRBJ2-5, with D tentatively TRBD1 (5 bases). V lost 5 bases, J lost 2 bases, and 18 bases lay in between. The germline CDR1 and CDR2 sequences are SGHTA and FQGTGA. This CDR3 region has 16 residues. CDR3 DNA sequence: TGTGCCAGCAGCCCTGGGGCAGGGTTAAATCAAGAGACCCAGTACTTC. This translates into CASSPGAGLNQETQYF.

The chain links TRBV20-1 to TRBJ1-5; D not resolved. The V gene's germline CDR1 is DFQATT and CDR2 SNEGSKA (reference sequence). V gave up 0 bases and J gave up 2 bases, with 5 bases separating them. The CDR3 totals 13 residues. The CDR3 DNA reads as TGCAGTGCTAGAGACAGGCGCAATCAGCCCCAGCATTTT. This sequence encodes CSARDRRNQPQHF.

V gene TRBV7-9 combines with J gene TRBJ1-4, with a weak D call TRBD1 (5 bases). Trimming stripped 4 bases from V and 4 bases from J, with 13 bases between. The CDR3 contains 15 residues. Looked up from germline, CDR1 is SEHNR and CDR2 is FQNEAQ (reference sequence). The CDR3 region has the DNA TGTGCCAGCAGCTCTGGCCAGGGCTATAATGAAAAACTGTTTTTT. This sequence encodes CASSSGQGYNEKLFF.

The chain recombines TRBV19 with TRBJ2-5; no clear D gene. From germline, CDR1 is LNHDA and CDR2 SQIVND (reference sequence). The CDR3 totals 13 residues. Trimming left V 4 bases short and J 7 bases short, with 13 bases between. The CDR3: CASSNNRIRTQYF. The CDR3 DNA is TGTGCCAGTAGTAACAACCGAATCAGGACCCAGTACTTC.

This chain connects TRBV7-9 to TRBJ2-1, with TRBD2 matching 7 bases. V was pared by 0 bases and J by 8 bases, with 1 base of the junction left unmatched. Germline lookup yields CDR1 SEHNR and CDR2 FQNEAQ (reference sequence). The CDR3 contains 13 residues. The DNA of the CDR3 is TGTGCCAGCAGCTTAGCGGGGGGGTATGAGCAGTTCTTC. It is translated as CASSLAGGYEQFF.

The V gene is TRBV20-1, the J gene TRBJ2-7; D is ambiguous. The CDR3 length is 14 residues. The V end was cut by 1 base, the J end by 4 bases, with 14 bases between. Germline V gives CDR1 DFQATT, CDR2 SNEGSKA (reference sequence). CDR3 in DNA: TGCAGTGCTAGAGGTGATCGTGAGGTATACGAGCAGTACTTC. As protein: CSARGDREVYEQYF.

This clonotype was detected only a few times. The gene calls are TRBV5-4 and TRBJ1-1, with D possibly TRBD1 on 6 matching bases. The CDR3 consists of 13 residues. Germline V gene sequence: CDR1 SGHNT, CDR2 YYREEE (reference sequence). The V gene lost 4 bases and the J gene lost 4 bases, with 11 bases spanning the gap. CDR3 bases: TGTGCCAGCAGCCCTCAGGGGCGCACTGAAGCTTTCTTT. As protein: CASSPQGRTEAFF.

The chain recombines TRBV7-8 with TRBJ2-5; 9 positions agree with TRBD1. The V gene's germline CDR1 is SGHVS and CDR2 FQNEAQ. The V segment lost 3 bases and the J segment 9 bases; nucleotides outside the gene matches: 5. The CDR3 runs 13 residues. The CDR3 DNA is TGTGCCAGCAGCTTCGGGACAGGGTGGGCCCAGTACTTC. It codes for CASSFGTGWAQYF.

The chain combines TRBV10-3 with TRBJ2-5; possibly TRBD2 for D (6 bases). CDR1 is ENHRY, CDR2 SYGVKD, per germline. The CDR3 sequence is 14 residues long. The V end lost 5 bases, the J end lost 5 bases, and 15 bases lay between the germline ends. As DNA, the CDR3 is TGTGCCATCAGTAGAGATGGGGCGGGGGAGACCCAGTACTTC. Its protein product is CAISRDGAGETQYF.